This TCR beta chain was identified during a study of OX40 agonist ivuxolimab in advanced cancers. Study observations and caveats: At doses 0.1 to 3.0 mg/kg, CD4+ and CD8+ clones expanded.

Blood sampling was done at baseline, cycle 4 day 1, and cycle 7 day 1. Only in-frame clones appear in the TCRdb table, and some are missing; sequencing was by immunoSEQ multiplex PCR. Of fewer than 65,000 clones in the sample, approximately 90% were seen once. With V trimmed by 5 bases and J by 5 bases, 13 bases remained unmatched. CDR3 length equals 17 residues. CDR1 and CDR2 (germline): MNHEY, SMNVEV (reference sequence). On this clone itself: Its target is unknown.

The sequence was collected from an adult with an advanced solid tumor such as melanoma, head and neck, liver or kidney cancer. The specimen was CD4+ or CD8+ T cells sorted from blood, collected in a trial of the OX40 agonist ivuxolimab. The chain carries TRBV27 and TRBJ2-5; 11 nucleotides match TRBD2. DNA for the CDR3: TGTGCCAGCAGTCCAGGGGTTTTAGCGGGGGGGCTCGAGACCCAGTACTTC. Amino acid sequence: CASSPGVLAGGLETQYF.